The present T cell receptor beta chain was sequenced within a study of T-cell memory formation after mild COVID-19 (TCRdb year 2021). Broadly, across the study: Most TCR sequence clusters were specific to one of the two donors. In a couple of donors, T-cell clones that expanded and contracted after mild COVID-19 were tracked by sequencing TCRalpha and TCRbeta repertoires over time. The cohort comprised two young, previously healthy adult volunteers, one female and one male.

Sequencing was performed on an Illumina NovaSeq 6000. TCRalpha and TCRbeta cDNA libraries were constructed by 5'RACE with constant-segment primers, with sample barcodes and unique molecular identifiers being introduced. RNA was extracted from every sample with Trizol reagent. Libraries were amplified in two PCR steps, with a second sample barcode and Illumina TruSeq adapters added in the second step. Libraries were sequenced on an Illumina NovaSeq with 2 x 150 bp paired-end reads. On the authors' methods: Demultiplexing of reads and collapsing into UMI-guided consensus sequences were performed with migec v1.2.7. Using mixcr v2.1.11, UMI consensuses were aligned to TRA and TRB V and J templates and then assembled into clonotypes. A clonotype was counted as expanded or contracted only if both edgeR and NoisET called the change significant, with noise models trained on biological replicates. edgeR calls used a false discovery rate-adjusted p below 0.01 and a log2 fold-change threshold of 1. As an exploratory analysis of dynamics, max-normalized trajectories of the 1000 most abundant clonotypes were examined with PCA combined with hierarchical clustering. Separately sequenced CD4+ and CD8+ repertoires were used to assign a CD4 or CD8 phenotype to each responding clone. The raw public reads went through TCRdb reprocessing: fastp at Q25, MiXCR clone calling, in-frame beta chains kept. Records with the same CDR3 protein are collapsed into one entry carrying the most frequent genes and DNA. It is TCRdb's table, rather than the study itself, that gives the V and J calls and clone size. This sample comprises about 35,000 distinct CDR3 sequences, around 20% of them detected only once. 1.5% of the sample goes to the ten largest clones.

Here is what the overall study found, with its caveats: From day 15 to 85, contracting clones showed balanced CD4/CD8 phenotypes, whereas a second wave of clones that expanded from day 15 to 37 leaned towards CD4+. The second-wave clones that peaked on day 37 were not confirmed to be SARS-CoV-2 specific. Some responding clones were detected in pre-infection memory, which suggested that pre-existing cross-reactive memory T cells had joined the SARS-CoV-2 response. Only two mild cases were covered in the study, and larger cohorts including severe cases with pre-infection samples were considered necessary. Contracting CD4+ clones were located mainly in the CM and EM memory subsets, whereas CD8+ clones were found to be enriched in EMRA.

Trimming takes 3 bases off V and 5 bases off J; junction bases not matched to a gene: 4. The CDR3 runs 14 residues from the cysteine to the phenylalanine. Only the CDR3 DNA stays, 42 bases, in frame from base 1. As for this clonotype: Its target antigen remains unknown. Base qualities are not at hand, and no much larger clone is one base apart.

PBMCs were isolated by Ficoll-Paque density gradient centrifugation. The sequence derives from an adult who had mild COVID-19 (a few samples of this study predate the infection). The sample titles of this study are shuffled in the database, so cell type and time point are left out. Sequences were obtained from PBMCs or a T cell subset sorted from them (not recorded which). The chain links TRBV12-3 or TRBV12-4 with TRBJ1-2, and 9 bases in between align with TRBD1. The nucleotide sequence reads TGTGCCAGCAGTTTGGGGACAGGGCAATATGGCTACACCTTC. Its translation is CASSLGTGQYGYTF.